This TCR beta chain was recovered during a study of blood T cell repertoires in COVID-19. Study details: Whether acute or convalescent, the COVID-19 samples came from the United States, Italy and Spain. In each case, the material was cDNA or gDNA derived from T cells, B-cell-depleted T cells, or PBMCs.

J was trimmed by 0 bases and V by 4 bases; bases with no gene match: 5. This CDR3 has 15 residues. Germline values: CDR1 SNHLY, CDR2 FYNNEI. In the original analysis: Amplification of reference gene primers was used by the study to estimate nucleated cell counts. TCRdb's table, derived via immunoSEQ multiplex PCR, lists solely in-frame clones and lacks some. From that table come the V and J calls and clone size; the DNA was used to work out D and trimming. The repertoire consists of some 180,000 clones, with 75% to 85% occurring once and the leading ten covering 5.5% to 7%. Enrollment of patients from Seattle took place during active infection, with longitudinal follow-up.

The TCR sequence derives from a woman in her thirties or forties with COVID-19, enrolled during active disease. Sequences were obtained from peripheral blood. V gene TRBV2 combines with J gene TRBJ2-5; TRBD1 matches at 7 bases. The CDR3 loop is CASSVSGTDQETQYF. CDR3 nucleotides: TGTGCCAGCAGTGTATCCGGGACAGACCAAGAGACCCAGTACTTC.